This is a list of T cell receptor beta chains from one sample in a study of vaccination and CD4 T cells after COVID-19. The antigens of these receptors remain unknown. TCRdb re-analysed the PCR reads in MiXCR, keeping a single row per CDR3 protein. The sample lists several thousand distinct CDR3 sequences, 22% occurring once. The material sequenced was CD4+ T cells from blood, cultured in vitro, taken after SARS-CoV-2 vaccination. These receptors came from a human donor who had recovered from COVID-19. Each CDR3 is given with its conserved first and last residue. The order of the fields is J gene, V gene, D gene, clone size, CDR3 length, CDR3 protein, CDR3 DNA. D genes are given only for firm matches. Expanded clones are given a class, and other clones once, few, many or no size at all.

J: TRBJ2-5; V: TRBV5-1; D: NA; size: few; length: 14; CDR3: CASSFAERRETQYF; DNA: TGCGCCAGCAGCTTCGCGGAGCGTAGGGAGACCCAGTACTTC
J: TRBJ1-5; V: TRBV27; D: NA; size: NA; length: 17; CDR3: CASSPFGAAYSNQPQHF; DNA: TGTGCCAGCAGTCCGTTCGGGGCAGCATATAGCAATCAGCCCCAGCATTTT
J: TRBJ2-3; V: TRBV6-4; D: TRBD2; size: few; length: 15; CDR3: CASSLLAGTTDTQYF; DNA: TGTGCCAGCAGTTTACTAGCGGGGACCACAGATACGCAGTATTTT
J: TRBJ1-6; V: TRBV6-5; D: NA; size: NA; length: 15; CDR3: CASGSTGQINSPLHF; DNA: TGTGCCAGCGGTTCGACAGGACAGATTAATTCACCCCTCCACTTT
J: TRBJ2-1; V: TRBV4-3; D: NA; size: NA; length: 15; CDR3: CASSQGGRNYNEQFF; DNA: TGCGCCAGCAGCCAAGGGGGACGTAACTACAATGAGCAGTTCTTC
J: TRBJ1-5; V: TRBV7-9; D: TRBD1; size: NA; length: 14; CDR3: CASSIGTGNQPQHF; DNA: TGTGCCAGCAGCATCGGGACAGGCAATCAGCCCCAGCATTTT
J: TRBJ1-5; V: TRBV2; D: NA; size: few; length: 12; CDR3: CASSGGNQPQHF; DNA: TGTGCCAGCAGTGGGGGGAATCAGCCCCAGCATTTT
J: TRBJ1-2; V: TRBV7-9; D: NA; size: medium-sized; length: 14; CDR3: CASSPQQGPGGYTF; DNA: TGTGCCAGCAGCCCCCAACAGGGACCCGGGGGCTACACCTTC
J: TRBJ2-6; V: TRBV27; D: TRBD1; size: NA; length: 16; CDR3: CASRPGQGSGANVLTF; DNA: TGTGCCAGCAGACCGGGACAGGGATCCGGGGCCAACGTCCTGACTTTC
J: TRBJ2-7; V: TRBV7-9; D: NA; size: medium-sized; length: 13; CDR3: CASSGLWGYEQYF; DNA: TGTGCCAGCTCCGGCCTGTGGGGTTACGAGCAGTACTTC
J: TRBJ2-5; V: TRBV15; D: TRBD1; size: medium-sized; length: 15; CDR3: CATSGGQGTQETQYF; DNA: TGTGCCACCAGCGGGGGACAGGGGACACAAGAGACCCAGTACTTC
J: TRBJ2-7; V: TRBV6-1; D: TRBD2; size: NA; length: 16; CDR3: CASRAFSGSGTYEQYF; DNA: TGTGCCAGCAGGGCCTTTAGCGGGAGTGGGACCTACGAGCAGTACTTC
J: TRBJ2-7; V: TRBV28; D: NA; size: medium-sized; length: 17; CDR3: CASSLDDIGDLTYEQYF; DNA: TGTGCCAGCAGTTTGGACGACATTGGGGACTTAACCTACGAGCAGTACTTC
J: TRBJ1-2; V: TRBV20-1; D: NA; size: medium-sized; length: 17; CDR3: CSARLVTKVFPAYGYTF; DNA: TGCAGTGCTAGATTGGTGACTAAGGTGTTCCCGGCCTATGGCTACACCTTC
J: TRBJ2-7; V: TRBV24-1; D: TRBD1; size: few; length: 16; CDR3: CATSDSGPGQGGEQYF; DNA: TGTGCCACCAGTGATTCCGGACCGGGACAGGGCGGCGAGCAGTACTTC
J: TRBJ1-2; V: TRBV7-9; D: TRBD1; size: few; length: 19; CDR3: CASSLATGGGGPTNYGYTF; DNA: TGTGCCAGCAGCTTAGCGACAGGGGGTGGGGGGCCGACTAACTATGGCTACACCTTC
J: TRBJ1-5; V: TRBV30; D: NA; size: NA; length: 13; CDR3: CAWNYRANQPQHF; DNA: TGTGCCTGGAACTACAGGGCTAATCAGCCCCAGCATTTT
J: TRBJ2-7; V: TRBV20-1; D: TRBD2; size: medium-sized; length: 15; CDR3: CSARDPGGVSYEQYF; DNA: TGCAGTGCTAGAGATCCGGGAGGGGTCTCCTACGAGCAGTACTTC
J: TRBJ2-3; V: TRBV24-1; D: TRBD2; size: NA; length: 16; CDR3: CATSDVTGGRTDTQYF; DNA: TGTGCCACCAGTGATGTAACGGGAGGGCGCACAGATACGCAGTATTTT
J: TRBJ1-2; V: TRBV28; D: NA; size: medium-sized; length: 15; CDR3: CASSSGAGGPYGYTF; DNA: TGTGCCAGCAGTTCGGGGGCGGGGGGCCCCTATGGCTACACCTTC
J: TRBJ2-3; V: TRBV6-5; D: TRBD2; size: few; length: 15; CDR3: CASSYSGLGTDTQYF; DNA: TGTGCCAGCAGTTACTCTGGACTAGGCACAGATACGCAGTATTTT
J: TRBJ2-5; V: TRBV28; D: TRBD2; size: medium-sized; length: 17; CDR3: CASSLRRLAGGSETQYF; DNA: TGTGCCAGCAGTTTAAGACGACTAGCGGGAGGGTCAGAGACCCAGTACTTC
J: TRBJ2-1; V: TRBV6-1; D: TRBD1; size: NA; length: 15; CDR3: CASTHGDRAYNEQFF; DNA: TGTGCCAGCACCCACGGGGACAGGGCGTACAATGAGCAGTTCTTC
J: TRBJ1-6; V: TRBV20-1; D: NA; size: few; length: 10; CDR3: CSAGRRDPHF; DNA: TGCAGTGCTGGTCGACGGGACCCGCACTTT
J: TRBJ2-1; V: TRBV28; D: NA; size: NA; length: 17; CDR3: CASSPLASPSSYNEQFF; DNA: TGTGCCAGCAGCCCACTAGCCTCCCCGAGCTCCTACAATGAGCAGTTCTTC
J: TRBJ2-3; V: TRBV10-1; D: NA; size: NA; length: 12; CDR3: CASSPDTDTQYF; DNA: TGCGCCAGCAGTCCCGACACAGATACGCAGTATTTT